The 3 T cell receptor beta chains below come from one sample, sequenced in a study of cytomegalovirus exposure and HLA in healthy donors. Researchers ran the PCR with 60 Vbeta and 13 Jbeta primers. Measured with immunoSEQ multiplex PCR; TCRdb has only the in-frame clones, and not every one. The data show approximately 81,000 clones, over 70% seen once. Sequenced input: PBMCs. These TCRs come from a man between 35 and 55 years old in good health and CMV-seropositive.

The rearrangement links TRBV6-5 to TRBJ2-5; 7 nucleotides match TRBD1. Germline-derived CDR1 and CDR2 are MNHEY and SVGAGI. The CDR3 has 15 residues. V gave up 5 bases and J gave up 5 bases; unmatched junction bases: 11. The DNA of the CDR3 is TGTGCCAGCAGTCCTCGGGACAGATGGGGGGAGACCCAGTACTTC. This encodes CASSPRDRWGETQYF.

V is TRBV28 and J is TRBJ2-5; 11 positions agree with TRBD1. The DNA end lines up better with TRBJ2-7; the J call may be wrong. The CDR3 is made up of 15 amino acids. Germline values: CDR1 MDHEN, CDR2 SYDVKM. In DNA form, the CDR3 reads TGTGCCAGCATCCCCGGTGGGACAGGGGGTTACGAGCAGTACTTC. It is translated as CASIPGGTGGYEQYF.

The sample holds a few counts of this clone. V is TRBV7-9 and J is TRBJ1-6; tentative D call: TRBD1 (5 bases). CDR3 size: 16 residues. CDR1 and CDR2 (germline): SEHNR, FQNEAQ (reference sequence). V lost 5 bases and J lost 6, with 17 bases in between. CDR3 in amino acids: CASSPPGGLFNSPLHF. CDR3 bases: TGTGCCAGCAGCCCTCCGGGGGGACTGTTTAATTCACCCCTCCACTTT.